The TCR beta chain under discussion was sequenced for a study of blood T cell repertoires in COVID-19. For the study at large: Sites across the United States, Italy and Spain contributed samples from acute and convalescent COVID-19. T cells, B-cell-depleted T cells, or PBMCs supplied cDNA or gDNA.

The germline V and J ends were trimmed by 6 bases and 0 bases, with 11 bases remaining between them. There are 13 residues in the CDR3. Looked up from germline, CDR1 is SQVTM and CDR2 is ANQGSEA. The assay was immunoSEQ multiplex PCR, and TCRdb's table has in-frame clones only and misses some. This table has fewer than 250,000 clones, about 80% appearing once. Participant reports of clinical history set cohort assignment. Contact with a PCR-confirmed or clinician-diagnosed COVID-19 case occurred within 2 weeks of entry. Source material: PBMCs or T cells enriched from blood (not recorded which). The chain uses TRBV29-1 and TRBJ2-5; D might be TRBD1 (6 bases). This receptor was obtained from a woman aged 45-60 years who had been exposed to COVID-19. The CDR3 reads CSVWTANQETQYF. In DNA form, the CDR3 reads TGCAGCGTGTGGACAGCCAACCAAGAGACCCAGTACTTC. The variable domain in full, completed from reference TRBV29-1 and TRBJ2-5, reads SAVISQKPSRDICQRGTSLTIQCQVDSQVTMMFWYRQQPGQSLTLIATANQGSEATYESGFVIDKFPISRPNLTFSTLTVSNMSPEDSSIYLCSVWTANQETQYFGPGTRLLVL.